Sequencing of this T cell receptor (beta chain) was carried out in a study of blood T cell repertoires in COVID-19. Authors' processing steps: Cell counts per sample came from amplifying reference gene primers. Using immunoSEQ multiplex PCR, the repertoire was profiled, and TCRdb retains in-frame clones only, with some absent. V, J and clone size were drawn from that table, and D and trimming were deduced from the DNA. The repertoire holds 140,000 to 150,000 clones, with approximately 90% as singletons. The V gene lost 3 bases and the J gene lost 0 bases, with 3 bases spanning the gap. The CDR3 covers 13 residues. The germline V gene has CDR1 MDHEN and CDR2 SYDVKM. The participants were between 18 and 89 years old and came from fewer than 25 US areas. Each participant's cohort was designated according to participant-reported clinical history. Each exposed participant met a COVID-19 case in the 2 weeks preceding study entry.

This clone was counted once. The chain links TRBV28 to TRBJ2-4, with D hard to call. This clonotype was obtained from a woman aged 40 to 50 who had been exposed to COVID-19. Material for sequencing was PBMCs or T cells enriched from blood (not recorded which). The CDR3 DNA follows: TGTGCCAGCAGTTTTATAGCCAAAAACATTCAGTACTTC. Amino acid sequence: CASSFIAKNIQYF.